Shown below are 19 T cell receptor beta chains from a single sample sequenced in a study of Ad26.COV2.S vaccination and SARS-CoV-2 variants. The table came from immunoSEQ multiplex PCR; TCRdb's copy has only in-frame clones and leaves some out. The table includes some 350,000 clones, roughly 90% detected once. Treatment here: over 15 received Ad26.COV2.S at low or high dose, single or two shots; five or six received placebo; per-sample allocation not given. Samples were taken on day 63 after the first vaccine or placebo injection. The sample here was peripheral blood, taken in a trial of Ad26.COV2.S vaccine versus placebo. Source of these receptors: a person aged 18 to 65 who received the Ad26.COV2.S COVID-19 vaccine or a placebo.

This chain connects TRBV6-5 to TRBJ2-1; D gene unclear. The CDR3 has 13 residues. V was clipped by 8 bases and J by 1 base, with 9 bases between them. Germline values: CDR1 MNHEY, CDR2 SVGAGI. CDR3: CASGWNSYNEQFF. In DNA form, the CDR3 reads TGTGCCAGCGGGTGGAATTCCTACAATGAGCAGTTCTTC.

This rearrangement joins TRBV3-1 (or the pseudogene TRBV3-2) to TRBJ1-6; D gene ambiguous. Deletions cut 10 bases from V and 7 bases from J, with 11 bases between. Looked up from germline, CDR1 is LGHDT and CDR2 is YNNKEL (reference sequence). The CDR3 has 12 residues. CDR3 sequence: CATQDQNSPLHF. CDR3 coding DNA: TGTGCCACCCAAGATCAAAATTCACCCCTCCACTTT.

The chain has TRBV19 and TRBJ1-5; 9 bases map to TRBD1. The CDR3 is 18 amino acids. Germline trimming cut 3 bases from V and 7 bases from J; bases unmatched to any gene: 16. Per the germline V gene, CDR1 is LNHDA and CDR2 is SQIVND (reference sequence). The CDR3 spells CASSILPTGTGSWQPQHF. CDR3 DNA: TGTGCCAGTAGTATCCTACCGACCGGGACAGGGTCTTGGCAGCCCCAGCATTTT. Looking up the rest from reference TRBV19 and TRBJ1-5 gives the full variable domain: DGGITQSPKYLFRKEGQNVTLSCEQNLNHDAMYWYRQDPGQGLRLIYYSQIVNDFQKGDIAEGYSVSREKKESFPLTVTSAQKNPTAFYLCASSILPTGTGSWQPQHFGDGTRLSIL.

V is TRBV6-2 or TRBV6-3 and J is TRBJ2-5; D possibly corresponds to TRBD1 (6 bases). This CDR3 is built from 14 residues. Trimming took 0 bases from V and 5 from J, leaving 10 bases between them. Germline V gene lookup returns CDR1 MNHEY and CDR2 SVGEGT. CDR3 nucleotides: TGTGCCAGCAGTTACTCGGGACAAATGGAGACCCAGTACTTC. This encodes CASSYSGQMETQYF.

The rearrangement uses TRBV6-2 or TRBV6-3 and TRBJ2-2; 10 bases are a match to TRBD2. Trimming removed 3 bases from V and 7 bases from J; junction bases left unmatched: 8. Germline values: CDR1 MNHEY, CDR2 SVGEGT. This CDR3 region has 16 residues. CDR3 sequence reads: CASSYRLAGVLGELFF. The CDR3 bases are TGTGCCAGCAGTTATAGACTAGCGGGTGTACTCGGGGAGCTGTTTTTT.

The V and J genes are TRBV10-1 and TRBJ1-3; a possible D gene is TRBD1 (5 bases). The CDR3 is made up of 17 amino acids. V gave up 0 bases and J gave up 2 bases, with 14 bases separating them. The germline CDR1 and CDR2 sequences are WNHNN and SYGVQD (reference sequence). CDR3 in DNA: TGCGCCAGCAGTGAGTCAGGGGTATCCGACGCTGGAAACACCATATATTTT. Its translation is CASSESGVSDAGNTIYF.

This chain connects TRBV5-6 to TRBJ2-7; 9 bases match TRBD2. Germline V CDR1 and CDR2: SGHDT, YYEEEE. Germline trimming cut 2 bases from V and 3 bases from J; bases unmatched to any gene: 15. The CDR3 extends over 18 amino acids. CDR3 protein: CASSFSEGGRVQIYEQYV. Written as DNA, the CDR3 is TGTGCCAGCAGCTTCAGCGAGGGCGGGAGGGTACAAATCTACGAGCAGTACGTC.

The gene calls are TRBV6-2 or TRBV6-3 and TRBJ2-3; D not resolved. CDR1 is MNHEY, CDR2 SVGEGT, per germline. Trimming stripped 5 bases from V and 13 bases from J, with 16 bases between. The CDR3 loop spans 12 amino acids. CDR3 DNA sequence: TGTGCCAGCAGTGCCTCCGGGCCTCAGGAGTATTTT. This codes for CASSASGPQEYF.

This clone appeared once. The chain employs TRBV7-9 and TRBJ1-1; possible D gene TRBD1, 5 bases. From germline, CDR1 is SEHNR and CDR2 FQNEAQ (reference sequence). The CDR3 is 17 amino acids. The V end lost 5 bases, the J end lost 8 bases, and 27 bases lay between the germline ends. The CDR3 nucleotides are TGTGCCAGCAGCCCCCAATGGTCCACCGGAGGGGTAAAAGAAGCTTTCTTT. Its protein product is CASSPQWSTGGVKEAFF.

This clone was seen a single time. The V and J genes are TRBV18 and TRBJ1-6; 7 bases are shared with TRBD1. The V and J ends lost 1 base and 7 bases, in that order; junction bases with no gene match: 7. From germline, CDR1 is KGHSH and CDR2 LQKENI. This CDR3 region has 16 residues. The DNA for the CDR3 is TGTGCCAGCTCACCACAGGGGGCGAAAGGGAATTCACCCCTCCACTTT. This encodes CASSPQGAKGNSPLHF.

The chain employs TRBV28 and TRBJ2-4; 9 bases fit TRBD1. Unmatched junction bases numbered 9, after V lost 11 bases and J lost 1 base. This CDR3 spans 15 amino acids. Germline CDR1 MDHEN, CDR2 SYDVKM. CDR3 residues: CAVRDRVSAKNIQYF. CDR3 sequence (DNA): TGTGCCGTACGGGACAGGGTAAGCGCCAAAAACATTCAGTACTTC.

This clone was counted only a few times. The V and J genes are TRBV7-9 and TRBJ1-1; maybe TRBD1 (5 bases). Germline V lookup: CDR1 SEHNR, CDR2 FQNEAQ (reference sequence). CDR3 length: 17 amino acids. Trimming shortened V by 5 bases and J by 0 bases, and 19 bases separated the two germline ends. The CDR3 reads CASSPAGGSYMNTEAFF. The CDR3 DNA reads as TGTGCCAGCAGCCCGGCCGGGGGTTCTTACATGAACACTGAAGCTTTCTTT.

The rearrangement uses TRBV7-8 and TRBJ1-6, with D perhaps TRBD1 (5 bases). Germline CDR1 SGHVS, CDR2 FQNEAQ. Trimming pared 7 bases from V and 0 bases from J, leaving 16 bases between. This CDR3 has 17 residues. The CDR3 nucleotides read TGTGCCAGCACCCAAAGCAGGGTGAGCTCCTATAATTCACCCCTCCACTTT. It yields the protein CASTQSRVSSYNSPLHF.

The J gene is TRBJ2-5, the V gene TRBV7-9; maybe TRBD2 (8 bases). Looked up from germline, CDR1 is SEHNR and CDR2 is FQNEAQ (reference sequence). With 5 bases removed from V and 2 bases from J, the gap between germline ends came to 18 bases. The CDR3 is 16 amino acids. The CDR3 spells CASSRGGGRGQETQYF. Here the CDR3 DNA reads TGTGCCAGCAGCCGGGGGGGAGGCAGGGGGCAAGAGACCCAGTACTTC.

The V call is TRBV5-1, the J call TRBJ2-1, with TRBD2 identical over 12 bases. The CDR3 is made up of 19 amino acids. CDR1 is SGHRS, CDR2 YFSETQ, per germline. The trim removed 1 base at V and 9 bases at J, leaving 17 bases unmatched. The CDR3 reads CASSLLSSGRAQNPREQFF. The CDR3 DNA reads TGCGCCAGCAGCTTGTTGTCTAGCGGGAGGGCCCAGAACCCTCGTGAGCAGTTCTTC.

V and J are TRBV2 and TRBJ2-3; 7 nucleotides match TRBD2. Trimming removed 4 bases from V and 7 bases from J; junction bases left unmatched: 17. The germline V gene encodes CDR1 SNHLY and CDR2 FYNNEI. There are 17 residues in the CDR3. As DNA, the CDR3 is TGTGCCAGCAGTGGGGGCGTGGGACTACACTTTGAGAATACGCAGTATTTT. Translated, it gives CASSGGVGLHFENTQYF.

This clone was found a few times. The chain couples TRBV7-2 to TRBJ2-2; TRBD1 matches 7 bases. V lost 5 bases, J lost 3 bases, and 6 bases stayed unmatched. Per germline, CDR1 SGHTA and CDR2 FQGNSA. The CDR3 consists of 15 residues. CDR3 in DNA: TGTGCCAGCAGCGCATGGGGACAGCACACCGGGGAGCTGTTTTTT. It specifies CASSAWGQHTGELFF. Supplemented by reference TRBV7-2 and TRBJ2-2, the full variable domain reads GAGVSQSPSNKVTEKGKDVELRCDPISGHTALYWYRQSLGQGLEFLIYFQGNSAPDKSGLPSDRFSAERTGGSVSTLTIQRTQQEDSAVYLCASSAWGQHTGELFFGEGSRLTVL.

The CDR3 loop reads CASSLSQLQTVNTEAFF. In nucleotides, the CDR3 is TGTGCCAGCTCACTGAGCCAATTACAGACGGTGAACACTGAAGCTTTCTTT. The V call is TRBV18, the J call TRBJ1-1; D unclear. The CDR3 contains 17 residues. Germline CDR1 reads KGHSH; CDR2 reads LQKENI. Trimming took off 4 bases at V and 0 bases at J, with 18 bases between the two ends.

The CDR3 sequence: CASSPTRSLRPTEAFF. The CDR3 DNA follows: TGTGCCAGCAGTCCCACCCGTTCTCTCCGGCCCACTGAAGCTTTCTTT. The chain joins TRBV7-9 to TRBJ1-1; no clear D. Germline V gene sequence: CDR1 SEHNR, CDR2 FQNEAQ (reference sequence). V lost 6 bases and J 4 bases, leaving 21 bases between the germline ends. The CDR3 has 16 amino acids.